Below, one T cell receptor beta chain is given with its context. Its antigen is undetermined. The sample is drawn from a study of cytomegalovirus exposure and HLA in healthy donors. Study-wide points: For TCR beta chains, V- and J-gene trimming was later linked to a missense DCLRE1C variant. Relative to equally common others, HLA-associated TCR beta chains showed greater clonal expansion in a later analysis. Reports showed the classifier diagnosing cytomegalovirus status with high specificity and sensitivity.

The study ran its PCR with 60 Vbeta and 13 Jbeta primers. The table came from immunoSEQ multiplex PCR; TCRdb's copy has only in-frame clones and leaves some out. The table shows roughly 20,000 clones, with 70% to 85% occurring only once. The length of the CDR3 is 11 residues. V gave up 4 bases and J gave up 6 bases, with 7 bases separating them. CDR1 and CDR2 from the germline V gene are SGHKS and YYEKEE (reference sequence). The chain links TRBV5-5 to TRBJ1-1; D gene uncertain. The source is a human donor in good health. The specimen sequenced was PBMCs. The DNA for the CDR3 is TGTGCCAGCAGCCTCCGGGCTGAAGCTTTCTTT. It is translated as CASSLRAEAFF.